The 12 T cell receptor beta chains below were found in one sample sequenced in a study of metastatic and nonmetastatic thyroid tumors. No treatment had been given to any patient before thyroid surgery. Through MiXCR, TCRdb re-clonotyped the PCR reads. The data hold some 7,400 clones, with 28% observed a single time. The sample comprised adjacent normal tissue. The receptors stem from a male donor with papillary thyroid cancer or a benign thyroid nodule (not recorded which). Some clones in this sample may be carry-over from other donors' samples.

The chain employs TRBV20-1 and TRBJ1-6; possibly TRBD1 for D (6 bases). The length of the CDR3 is 16 residues. Trimming pared 2 bases from V and 7 bases from J, leaving 18 bases between. Germline-derived CDR1 and CDR2 are DFQATT and SNEGSKA (reference sequence). CDR3 nucleotides: TGCAGTGCTAGATCTCTAGGTGGGGGGGCGAATTCACCCCTCCACTTT. Translated, it gives CSARSLGGGANSPLHF.

This rearrangement joins TRBV20-1 to TRBJ2-7, with TRBD2 matching 14 bases. Trimming at V came to 5 bases and at J to 6 bases, leaving 6 bases not matched to a gene. This CDR3 contains 14 residues. Per germline, CDR1 DFQATT and CDR2 SNEGSKA (reference sequence). The CDR3 DNA sequence: TGCAGTGCTTTCAAGGGACTAGCGGGAGTCGAGCAGTACTTC. Translation: CSAFKGLAGVEQYF.

This clone was found a few times. The chain combines TRBV2 with TRBJ2-7; TRBD2 aligns across 9 bases. The V gene end was trimmed by 8 bases and the J gene end by 3 bases; junction bases not matched to a gene: 5. CDR3 length equals 13 residues. Germline CDR1 SNHLY, CDR2 FYNNEI. The CDR3 loop reads CASLIAGDYEQYF. The CDR3 DNA reads as TGTGCCAGCCTTATAGCGGGAGACTACGAGCAGTACTTC.

Concerning this clone: The CDR3 end shows no conserved phenylalanine or tryptophan, and so a read error is likely. The rearrangement joins TRBV9 to TRBJ2-1; 9 nucleotides match TRBD1. This CDR3 is 14 amino acids long. Looked up from germline, CDR1 is SGDLS and CDR2 is YYNGEE. The junction had 5 bases not matched to a gene; V was cut back by 3 bases and J by 7 bases. The CDR3 spells CASSGTGVGNEQFL. The DNA of the CDR3 is TGTGCCAGCAGCGGGACAGGGGTAGGAAATGAGCAGTTCCTC.

In regard to this clone: It may be a read error: a sequence one base away is much more abundant. The sample carries other DNA sequences with the same CDR3. The chain couples TRBV19 to TRBJ2-5; tentative D call: TRBD2 (6 bases). The CDR3 is 13 amino acids. In germline, CDR1 is LNHDA, CDR2 SQIVND (reference sequence). The CDR3: CASSTGTSGTQYF. Written as DNA, the CDR3 is TGTGCTAGTAGTACCGGGACTTCGGGGACCCAGTACTTC. Combining the CDR3 with reference TRBV19 and TRBJ2-5 gives the whole variable domain DGGITQSPKYLFRKEGQNVTLSCEQNLNHDAMYWYRQDPGQGLRLIYYSQIVNDFQKGDIAEGYSVSREKKESFPLTVTSAQKNPTAFYLCASSTGTSGTQYFGPGTRLLVL.

This chain uses TRBV2 with TRBJ2-7, with 8 bases identical to TRBD1. Germline loops: CDR1 SNHLY, CDR2 FYNNEI. CDR3 size: 13 residues. Trimming at V came to 9 bases and at J to 2 bases, leaving 6 bases not matched to a gene. The CDR3 here is CASVQGAPYEQYF. CDR3 bases: TGTGCCAGTGTTCAGGGGGCCCCCTACGAGCAGTACTTC.

The chain joins TRBV2 to TRBJ1-2; perhaps TRBD1 as D (5 bases). CDR3 length: 15 residues. Looked up from germline, CDR1 is SNHLY and CDR2 is FYNNEI. V was pared by 0 bases and J by 11 bases, with 19 bases between. CDR3 bases: TGTGCCAGCAGTGAAGCACGGCAGGGAGGACGCAGATACACCTTC. Protein sequence: CASSEARQGGRRYTF.

This clone was seen many times. V gene TRBV3-1 combines with J gene TRBJ2-4; the D gene is possibly TRBD1 (5 bases). Germline-derived CDR1 and CDR2 are LGHDT and YNNKEL (reference sequence). Trimming stripped 1 base from V and 0 bases from J, with 13 bases between. This CDR3 has 17 amino acids. CDR3 bases: TGTGCCAGCAGCCAAGCGCTAGGGGTGATAGCCAAAAACATTCAGTACTTC. This gives the protein CASSQALGVIAKNIQYF.

J is TRBJ2-3 and V is TRBV6-1; weak D call: TRBD2 (5 bases). Between the trimmed V and J ends, which lost 5 bases and 4 bases, there was a span of 16 bases. CDR1 and CDR2 (germline): MNHNS, SASEGT. The CDR3 is 15 amino acids. The CDR3 spells CASSPVGGSADTQYF. Here the CDR3 DNA reads TGTGCCAGCAGTCCGGTTGGTGGTAGCGCAGATACGCAGTATTTT.

This clone is medium-sized in the sample. V and J are TRBV15 and TRBJ1-1, with D unresolved. The CDR3 runs to 13 residues. V was shortened by 8 bases and J by 1 base, with 11 bases between the two germline ends. Germline V gene lookup returns CDR1 LNHNV and CDR2 YYDKDF (reference sequence). CDR3 region: CATAGQSNTEAFF. CDR3 coding DNA: TGTGCCACCGCAGGCCAGTCGAACACTGAAGCTTTCTTT.

The table lists this clone with a few counts. Without the conserved terminal phenylalanine or tryptophan, this CDR3 likely stems from a read error. The CDR3 loop reads CAGVGVDKYGYTS. The CDR3, as DNA: TGTGCCGGCGTGGGGGTCGACAAGTATGGCTACACCTCC. V and J are TRBV6-1 and TRBJ1-2; tentative D call: TRBD1 (5 bases). This CDR3 contains 13 residues. Germline V lookup: CDR1 MNHNS, CDR2 SASEGT. V shed 11 bases and J shed 5 bases, with 18 bases lying between them.

CDR3: CASSERDNYGYTF. CDR3 bases: TGTGCCAGCAGTGAACGGGACAACTATGGCTACACCTTC. This sequence joins TRBV6-1 and TRBJ1-2, with D perhaps matching TRBD1 (5 bases). CDR1 and CDR2 (germline): MNHNS, SASEGT. The CDR3 runs to 13 residues. V gave up 2 bases and J gave up 2 bases, with 6 bases separating them.